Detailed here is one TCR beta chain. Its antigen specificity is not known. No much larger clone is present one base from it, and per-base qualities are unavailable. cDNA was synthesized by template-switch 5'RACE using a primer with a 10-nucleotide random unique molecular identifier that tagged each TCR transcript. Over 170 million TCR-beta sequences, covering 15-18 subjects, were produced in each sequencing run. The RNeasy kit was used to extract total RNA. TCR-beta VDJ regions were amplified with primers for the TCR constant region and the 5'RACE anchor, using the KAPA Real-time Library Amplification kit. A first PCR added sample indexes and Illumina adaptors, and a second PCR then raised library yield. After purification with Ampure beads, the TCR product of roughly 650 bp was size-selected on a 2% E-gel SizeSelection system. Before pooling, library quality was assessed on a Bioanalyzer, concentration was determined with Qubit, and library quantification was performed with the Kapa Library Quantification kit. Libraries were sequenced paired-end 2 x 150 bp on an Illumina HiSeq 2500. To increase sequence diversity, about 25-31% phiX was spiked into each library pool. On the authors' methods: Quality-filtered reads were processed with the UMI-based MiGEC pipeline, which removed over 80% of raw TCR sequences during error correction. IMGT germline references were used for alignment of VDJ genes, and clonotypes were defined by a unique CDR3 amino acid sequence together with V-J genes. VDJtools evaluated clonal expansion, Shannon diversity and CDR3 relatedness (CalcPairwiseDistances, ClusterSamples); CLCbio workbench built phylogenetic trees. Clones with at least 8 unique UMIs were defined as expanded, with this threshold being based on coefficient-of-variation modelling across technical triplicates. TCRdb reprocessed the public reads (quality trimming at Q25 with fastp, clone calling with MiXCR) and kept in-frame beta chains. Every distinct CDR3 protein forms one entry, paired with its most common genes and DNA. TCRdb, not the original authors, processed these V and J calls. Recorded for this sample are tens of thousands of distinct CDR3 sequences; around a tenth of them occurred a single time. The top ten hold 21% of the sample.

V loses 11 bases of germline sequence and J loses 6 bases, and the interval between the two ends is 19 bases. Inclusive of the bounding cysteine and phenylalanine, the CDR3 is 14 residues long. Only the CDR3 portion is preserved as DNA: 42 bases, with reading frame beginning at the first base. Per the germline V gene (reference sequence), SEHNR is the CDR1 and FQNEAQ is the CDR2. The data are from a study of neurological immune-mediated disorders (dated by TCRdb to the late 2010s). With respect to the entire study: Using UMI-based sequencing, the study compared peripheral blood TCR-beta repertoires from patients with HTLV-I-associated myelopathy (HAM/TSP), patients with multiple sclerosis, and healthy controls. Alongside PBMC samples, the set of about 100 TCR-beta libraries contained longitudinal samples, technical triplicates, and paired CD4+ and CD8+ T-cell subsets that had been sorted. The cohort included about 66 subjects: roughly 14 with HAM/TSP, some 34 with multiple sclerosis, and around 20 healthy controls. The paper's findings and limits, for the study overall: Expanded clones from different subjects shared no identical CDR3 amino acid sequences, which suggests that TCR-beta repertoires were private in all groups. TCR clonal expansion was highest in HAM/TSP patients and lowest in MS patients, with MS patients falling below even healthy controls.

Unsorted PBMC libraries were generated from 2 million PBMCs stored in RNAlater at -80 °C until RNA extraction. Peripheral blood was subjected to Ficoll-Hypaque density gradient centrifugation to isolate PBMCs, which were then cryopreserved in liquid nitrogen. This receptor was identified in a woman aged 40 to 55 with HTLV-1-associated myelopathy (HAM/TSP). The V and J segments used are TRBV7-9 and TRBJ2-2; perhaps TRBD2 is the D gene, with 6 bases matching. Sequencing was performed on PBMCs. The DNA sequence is TGTGCCCCCCACTCGACTAGAGGATCCGGGGAGCTGTTTTTT. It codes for CAPHSTRGSGELFF.